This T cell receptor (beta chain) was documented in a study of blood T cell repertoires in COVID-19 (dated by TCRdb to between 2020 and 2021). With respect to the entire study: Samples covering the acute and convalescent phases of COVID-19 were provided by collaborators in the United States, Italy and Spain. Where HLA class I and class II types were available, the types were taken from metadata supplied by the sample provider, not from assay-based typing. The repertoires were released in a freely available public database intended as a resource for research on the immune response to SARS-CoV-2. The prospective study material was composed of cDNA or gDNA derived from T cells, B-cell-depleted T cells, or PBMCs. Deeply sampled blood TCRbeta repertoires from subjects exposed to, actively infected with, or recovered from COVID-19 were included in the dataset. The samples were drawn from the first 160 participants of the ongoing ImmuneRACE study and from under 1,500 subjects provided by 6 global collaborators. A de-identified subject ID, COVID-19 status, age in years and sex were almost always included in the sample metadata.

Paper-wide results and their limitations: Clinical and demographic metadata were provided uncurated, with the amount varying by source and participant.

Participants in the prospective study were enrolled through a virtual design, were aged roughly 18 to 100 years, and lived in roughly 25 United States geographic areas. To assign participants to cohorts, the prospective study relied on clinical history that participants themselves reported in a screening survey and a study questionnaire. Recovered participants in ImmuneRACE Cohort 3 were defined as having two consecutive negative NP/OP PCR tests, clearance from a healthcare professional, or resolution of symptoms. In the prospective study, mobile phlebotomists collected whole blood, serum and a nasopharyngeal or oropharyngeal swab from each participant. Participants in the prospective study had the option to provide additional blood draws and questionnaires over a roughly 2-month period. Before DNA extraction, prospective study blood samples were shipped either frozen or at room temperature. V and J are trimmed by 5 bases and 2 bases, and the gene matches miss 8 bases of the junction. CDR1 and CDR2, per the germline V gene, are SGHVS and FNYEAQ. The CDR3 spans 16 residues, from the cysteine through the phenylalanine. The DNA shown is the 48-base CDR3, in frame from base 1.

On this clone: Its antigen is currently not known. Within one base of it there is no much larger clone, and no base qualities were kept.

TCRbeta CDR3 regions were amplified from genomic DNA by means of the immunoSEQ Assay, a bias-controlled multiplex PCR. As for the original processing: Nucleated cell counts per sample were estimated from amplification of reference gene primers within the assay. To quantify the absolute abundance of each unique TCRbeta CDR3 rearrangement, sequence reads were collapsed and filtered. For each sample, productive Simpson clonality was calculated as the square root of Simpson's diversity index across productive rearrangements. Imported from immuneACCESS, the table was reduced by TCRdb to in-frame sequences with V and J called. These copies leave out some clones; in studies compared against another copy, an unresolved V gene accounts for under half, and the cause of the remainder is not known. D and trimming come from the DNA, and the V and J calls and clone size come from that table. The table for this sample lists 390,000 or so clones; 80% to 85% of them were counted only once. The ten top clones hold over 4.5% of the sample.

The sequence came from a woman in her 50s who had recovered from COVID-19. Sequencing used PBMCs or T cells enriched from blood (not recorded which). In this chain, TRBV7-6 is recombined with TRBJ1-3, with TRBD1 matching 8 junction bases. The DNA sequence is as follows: TGTGCCAGCAGCCTTTGGGACAGGACCGCTGGAAACACCATATATTTT. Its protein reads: CASSLWDRTAGNTIYF.